The 20 T cell receptor beta chains below were found in one sample sequenced in a study of PD-1 blockade in classical Hodgkin lymphoma (TCRdb year 2020). In the paper's terms, the time point label means: cycle 1 day 1 (C1D1), immediately before nivolumab initiation. Relapse after autologous stem cell transplantation had occurred in all trial patients, and cohorts A, B and C were distinguished by prior brentuximab vedotin exposure. CD4+ T cells were purified from thawed PBMCs by magnetic negative selection with a Miltenyi CD4+ T cell isolation kit. Library generation was performed with the immunoSEQ multiplex PCR assay. TCRdb holds this immuneACCESS table with in-frame rearrangements only. Some clones are missing; in checked studies, unresolved V genes explain under half, and the rest has no known cause. Across this sample there are around 13,000 clones, with almost 90% seen only once. Clones ranked in the top ten supply roughly 0.46% of the sample.

The sequencing used CD4+ T cells from blood, collected at baseline. Source of these receptors: a human donor with classical Hodgkin lymphoma.

The rearrangement joins TRBV18 to TRBJ2-1; the D is unclear. Trimming shortened V by 1 base and J by 8 bases, and 6 bases separated the two germline ends. Germline CDR1 reads KGHSH; CDR2 reads LQKENI. CDR3 length equals 12 residues. The DNA for the CDR3 is TGTGCCAGCTCACCACGCCAGGATGAGCAGTTCTTC. This codes for CASSPRQDEQFF.

This clone was observed a handful of times. The chain uses TRBV2 and TRBJ2-7, with D possibly TRBD2 on 6 matching bases. From germline, CDR1 is SNHLY and CDR2 FYNNEI. The CDR3 runs 17 residues. V was clipped by 3 bases and J by 2 bases, with 20 bases between them. CDR3 in amino acids: CASSEELASAIPYEQYF. CDR3 nucleotide sequence: TGTGCCAGCAGTGAGGAACTAGCCTCGGCTATCCCCTACGAGCAGTACTTC.

The CDR3 coding sequence is TGTGCCAGCAGCTTTAGCGTCAACCAAGAGACCCAGTACTTC. It encodes CASSFSVNQETQYF. The genes are TRBV7-2 and TRBJ2-5, with D perhaps matching TRBD2 (5 bases). The CDR3 has 14 amino acids. Germline CDR1 SGHTA, CDR2 FQGNSA. Trimming removed 3 bases at V and 0 bases at J, with 8 bases between.

The chain carries TRBV28 and TRBJ1-4, with D unresolved. The CDR3 length is 14 residues. CDR1 is MDHEN, CDR2 SYDVKM, per germline. V dropped 7 bases and J dropped 4 bases, with 13 bases sitting between them. CDR3 bases: TGTGCCAGCACCCTCCCGGGCGTTAATGAAAAACTGTTTTTT. Translation: CASTLPGVNEKLFF.

The chain couples TRBV7-8 to TRBJ2-1; 9 bases fit TRBD2. This CDR3 is built from 13 residues. CDR1 and CDR2 (germline): SGHVS, FQNEAQ. The trim removed 5 bases at V and 15 bases at J, leaving 11 bases unmatched. In DNA, the CDR3 is TGTGCCAGCAGCGTTGGACTAGCGAGGGAAGGGTTCTTC. As protein: CASSVGLAREGFF.

V usage is TRBV6-1 and J usage is TRBJ2-5; 9 nucleotides line up with TRBD2. CDR3 length: 17 residues. Germline lookup yields CDR1 MNHNS and CDR2 SASEGT. Trimming cost V 2 bases and J 5 bases; bases outside gene matches: 12. As DNA, the CDR3 is TGTGCCAGCAGTGAACGCCGGTACGGACTAGCGATCGAGACCCAGTACTTC. This translates into CASSERRYGLAIETQYF.

This chain joins TRBV7-8 and TRBJ2-3; unclear D gene. CDR3 length: 15 amino acids. The V end lost 5 bases, the J end lost 5 bases, and 17 bases lay between the germline ends. CDR1 is SGHVS and CDR2 is FQNEAQ in the germline V gene. CDR3 residues: CASSKLDGRKDTQYF. The CDR3 DNA reads as TGTGCCAGCAGCAAATTGGACGGAAGAAAAGATACGCAGTATTTT.

This chain joins TRBV2 and TRBJ1-1; possible D gene TRBD1, 6 bases. The germline V gene has CDR1 SNHLY and CDR2 FYNNEI. Deletions cut 5 bases from V and 11 bases from J, with 18 bases between. The CDR3 runs to 13 residues. This CDR3 reads CASSSPTGRTAFF. The CDR3 nucleotides are TGTGCCAGCAGTTCTCCGACAGGCCGGACGGCTTTCTTT. The complete variable domain, with remaining parts taken from reference TRBV2 and TRBJ1-1, reads EPEVTQTPSHQVTQMGQEVILRCVPISNHLYFYWYRQILGQKVEFLVSFYNNEISEKSEIFDDQFSVERPDGSNFTLKIRSTKLEDSAMYFCASSSPTGRTAFFGQGTRLTVV.

J is TRBJ2-2 and V is TRBV7-8, with 7 bases that match TRBD2. The V gene's germline CDR1 is SGHVS and CDR2 FQNEAQ. With 5 bases clipped from V and 5 bases from J, the junction kept 11 bases outside the gene matches. The CDR3 loop spans 16 amino acids. CDR3 region: CASSRPGEGRTGELFF. In DNA form, the CDR3 reads TGTGCCAGCAGCCGACCTGGGGAGGGCAGGACCGGGGAGCTGTTTTTT.

This clone has more than one count but fewer than ten. The chain couples TRBV18 to TRBJ2-1; D might be TRBD2 (5 bases). CDR3 length equals 11 residues. The V gene's germline CDR1 is KGHSH and CDR2 LQKENI. V dropped 5 bases and J dropped 7 bases, with 6 bases sitting between them. The CDR3 DNA sequence: TGTGCCAGCTCAGGAGGAAATGAGCAGTTCTTC. Residues: CASSGGNEQFF.

V usage is TRBV7-2 and J usage is TRBJ1-2, with D possibly being TRBD1 (6 bases). Between the trimmed V and J ends, which lost 0 bases and 6 bases, there was a span of 14 bases. The CDR3 has 15 amino acids. Germline V gene lookup returns CDR1 SGHTA and CDR2 FQGNSA. The chain's CDR3 is CASSLATGPGDGYTF. The CDR3 bases are TGTGCCAGCAGCTTAGCCACAGGGCCCGGGGATGGCTACACCTTC.

This clone appeared once. The V call is TRBV27, the J call TRBJ2-1; 12 bases are shared with TRBD2. V gave up 8 bases and J gave up 9 bases; unmatched junction bases: 11. CDR3 size: 15 residues. Per germline, CDR1 MNHEY and CDR2 SMNVEV (reference sequence). This CDR3 is CASGRLAGVPSEQFF. CDR3 bases: TGTGCCAGCGGGAGACTAGCGGGAGTCCCGAGTGAGCAGTTCTTC.

This chain connects TRBV11-2 to TRBJ2-7, with 8 bases identical to TRBD2. The V and J ends lost 7 bases and 2 bases, in that order; junction bases with no gene match: 4. The CDR3 has 13 amino acids. Germline CDR1 is SGHAT and CDR2 is FQNNGV. The CDR3 loop is CASTGGGPYEQYF. CDR3 nucleotides: TGTGCCAGCACGGGGGGGGGACCCTACGAGCAGTACTTC.

The V gene is TRBV11-2, the J gene TRBJ2-7; a weak D match, TRBD1 (5 bases). Per the germline V gene, CDR1 is SGHAT and CDR2 is FQNNGV. Trimming cost V 5 bases and J 6 bases, with 17 bases left between them. The CDR3 is made up of 14 amino acids. In DNA, the CDR3 is TGTGCCAGCAGCGCACTACAGGCAGTCGGCGAGCAGTACTTC. Translation: CASSALQAVGEQYF.

Here the CDR3 DNA reads TGTGCCAGCCTACAGGGCGGCACGATGAACGAGCAGTACTTC. Amino acids: CASLQGGTMNEQYF. The rearrangement uses TRBV28 and TRBJ2-7, with D tentatively TRBD1 (6 bases). Trimming took 8 bases from V and 5 from J, leaving 19 bases between them. The CDR3 is made up of 14 amino acids. Germline-derived CDR1 and CDR2 are MDHEN and SYDVKM.

V gene TRBV10-3 combines with J gene TRBJ2-7; no clear D. Germline V gene data show CDR1 as ENHRY and CDR2 as SYGVKD. Trimming removed 3 bases at V and 0 bases at J, with 9 bases between. This CDR3 spans 14 amino acids. The CDR3 DNA reads TGTGCCATCAGTGAAGGGCAGTCCTCCTACGAGCAGTACTTC. Residues: CAISEGQSSYEQYF.

This chain uses TRBV5-1 with TRBJ2-5; 13 nucleotides match TRBD2. The germline gives CDR1 SGHRS, CDR2 YFSETQ. With 5 bases clipped from V and 4 bases from J, the junction kept 5 bases outside the gene matches. CDR3 length: 15 residues. CDR3 in DNA: TGCGCCAGCAGGACTAGCGGGGGGCTGCGAGAGACCCAGTACTTC. Translating gives CASRTSGGLRETQYF.

This rearrangement joins TRBV4-2 to TRBJ1-1; the D gene is possibly TRBD1 (5 bases). Trimming left V 0 bases short and J 2 bases short, with 7 bases between. The CDR3 is 14 residues long. CDR1 is LGHNA and CDR2 is YNFKEQ in the germline V gene. CDR3 nucleotides: TGTGCCAGCAGCCAAGAACGGGGCAACACTGAAGCTTTCTTT. Protein product: CASSQERGNTEAFF.

The chain carries TRBV11-2 and TRBJ2-7; D is undetermined. Germline V CDR1 and CDR2: SGHAT, FQNNGV. V lost 0 bases to trimming and J lost 9 bases, with 12 bases between them. CDR3 length: 13 residues. The CDR3 loop is CASSLETQRGQYF. Here the CDR3 DNA reads TGTGCCAGCAGCTTAGAGACCCAGAGAGGGCAGTACTTC.

The chain combines TRBV28 with TRBJ2-7; D gene unclear. The V and J ends lost 4 bases and 5 bases respectively, with 6 bases between them. The CDR3 has 11 amino acids. Germline assignment: CDR1 MDHEN and CDR2 SYDVKM. The CDR3 sequence is CASSSPDEQYF. The CDR3 DNA follows: TGTGCCAGCAGTTCCCCGGACGAGCAGTACTTC.